What follows is one T cell receptor beta chain and its context. This clonotype occurred many times. The specificity of this receptor is unknown. There are no base qualities to consult, and no much larger clone falls within one base. This specimen belongs to a study of CD8 T cells in ankylosing spondylitis (dated by TCRdb to about 2017). Some background on the complete study: To find TCR variants linked to disease, the study profiled T cell receptor beta repertoires in ankylosing spondylitis patients and healthy donors. The whole study cohort included 90 to 120 healthy donors and 20 to 30 ankylosing spondylitis patients. Samples of peripheral blood were taken, and for ankylosing spondylitis patients, synovial fluid was collected as well.

The CDR3 holds 13 amino acids from the cysteine to the phenylalanine. The DNA shown is the 39-base CDR3, in frame from base 1. V and J lose 2 bases and 5 bases, and a span of 10 bases separates them. For CDR1 and CDR2, the germline V gene lists SNHLY and FYNNEI. Results and caveats for the whole study, not just this receptor: According to the report, matched synovial fluid samples from ankylosing spondylitis patients were significantly enriched for the disease-linked clones. A TCR beta motif of eight highly homologous amino acid variants appeared characteristic of blood from ankylosing spondylitis patients. Some motif variants had previously been reported in the synovial fluid and blood of reactive arthritis patients, which suggests shared mechanisms of disease initiation. A CD8+ phenotype was shown by the disease-linked clones, which were found at relatively low frequencies in peripheral blood.

Synovial fluid samples were paired with blood samples taken from the same ankylosing spondylitis patients. Instrument on record: Illumina HiSeq 2500. Quantitative 5'-RACE with molecular barcodes was the method used to prepare the TCR beta libraries. In the authors' own workflow: Disease-linked TCR variants were identified with a new computational method built on a probabilistic model of VDJ rearrangement. In TCRdb, the public reads were trimmed at Q25 with fastp and aligned with MiXCR, with productive beta chains retained. Rows with one shared CDR3 protein collapse into an entry with the most common genes and DNA. Here the V and J calls rest on TCRdb's processing, not on the authors' analysis. In this sample the table shows about 140,000 distinct CDR3 sequences, approximately 8.4% of which occur a single time. The ten top clones hold less than 7.5% of the sample.

The sequence was collected from a male donor with ankylosing spondylitis. Sequencing was done on a sample of synovial fluid, either unsorted or a sorted T cell fraction (not recorded which). The chain is encoded by TRBV2 joined to TRBJ2-7; TRBD1 is possibly the D segment (6 matching bases). The nucleotide sequence reads as follows: TGTGCCAGCAGTGAAAGGGACATCCACGAGCAGTACTTC. Its translation is CASSERDIHEQYF.